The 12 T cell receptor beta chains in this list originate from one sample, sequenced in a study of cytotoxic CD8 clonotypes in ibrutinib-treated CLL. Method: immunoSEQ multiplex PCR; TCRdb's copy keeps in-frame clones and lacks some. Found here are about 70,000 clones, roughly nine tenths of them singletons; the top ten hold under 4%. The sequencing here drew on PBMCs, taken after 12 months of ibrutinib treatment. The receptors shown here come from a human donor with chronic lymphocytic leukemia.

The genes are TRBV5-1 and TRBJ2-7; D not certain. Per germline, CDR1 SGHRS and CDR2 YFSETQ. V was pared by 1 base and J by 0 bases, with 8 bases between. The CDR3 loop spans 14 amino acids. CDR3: CASSLTVSSYEQYF. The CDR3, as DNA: TGCGCCAGCAGCTTGACAGTAAGCTCCTACGAGCAGTACTTC.

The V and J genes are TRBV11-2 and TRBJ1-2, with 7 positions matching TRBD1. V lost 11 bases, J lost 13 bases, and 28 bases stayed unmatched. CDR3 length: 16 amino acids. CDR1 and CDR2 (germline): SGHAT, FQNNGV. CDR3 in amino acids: CAGDRRIPGLNMATTF. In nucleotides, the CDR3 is TGTGCCGGGGACAGACGGATCCCAGGACTAAATATGGCTACCACCTTC.

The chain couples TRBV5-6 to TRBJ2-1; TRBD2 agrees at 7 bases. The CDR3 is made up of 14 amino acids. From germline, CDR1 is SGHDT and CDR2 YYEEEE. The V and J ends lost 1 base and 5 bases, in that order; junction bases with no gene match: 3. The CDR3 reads CASSLPSGHNEQFF. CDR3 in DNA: TGTGCCAGCAGCTTGCCTAGCGGCCACAATGAGCAGTTCTTC.

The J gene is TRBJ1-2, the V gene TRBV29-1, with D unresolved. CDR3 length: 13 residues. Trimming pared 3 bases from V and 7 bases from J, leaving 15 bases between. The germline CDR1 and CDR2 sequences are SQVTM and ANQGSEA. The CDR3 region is CSVDLAVSGGYTF. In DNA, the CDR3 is TGCAGCGTTGACCTGGCCGTTTCGGGTGGCTACACCTTC.

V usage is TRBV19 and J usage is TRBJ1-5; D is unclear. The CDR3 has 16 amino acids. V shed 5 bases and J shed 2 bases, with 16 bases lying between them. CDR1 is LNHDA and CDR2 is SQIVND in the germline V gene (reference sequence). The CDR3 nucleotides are TGTGCCAGTAGTTTTTCGGCACCCGGGGGCAATCAGCCCCAGCATTTT. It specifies CASSFSAPGGNQPQHF.

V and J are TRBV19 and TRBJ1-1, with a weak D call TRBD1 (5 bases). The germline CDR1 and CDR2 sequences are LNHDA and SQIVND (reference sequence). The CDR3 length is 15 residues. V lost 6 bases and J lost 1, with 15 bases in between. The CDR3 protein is CASRPRGGENTEAFF. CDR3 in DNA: TGTGCCAGTAGGCCGCGGGGGGGTGAGAACACTGAAGCTTTCTTT.

In DNA, the CDR3 is TGTGCCAGCCGCACGGGGGGAACAGGGAACACAGATACGCAGTATTTT. Its translation: CASRTGGTGNTDTQYF. This chain connects TRBV28 to TRBJ2-3; D possibly corresponds to TRBD2 (7 bases). V gave up 8 bases and J gave up 2 bases, with 20 bases separating them. The CDR3 is made up of 16 amino acids. In germline, CDR1 is MDHEN, CDR2 SYDVKM.

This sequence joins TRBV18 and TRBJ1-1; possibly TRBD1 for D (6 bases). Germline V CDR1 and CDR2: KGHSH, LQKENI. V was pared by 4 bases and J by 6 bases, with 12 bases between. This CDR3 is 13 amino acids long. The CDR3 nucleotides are TGTGCCAGCTCACTCCGACAGGACGCTGAAGCTTTCTTT. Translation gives CASSLRQDAEAFF.

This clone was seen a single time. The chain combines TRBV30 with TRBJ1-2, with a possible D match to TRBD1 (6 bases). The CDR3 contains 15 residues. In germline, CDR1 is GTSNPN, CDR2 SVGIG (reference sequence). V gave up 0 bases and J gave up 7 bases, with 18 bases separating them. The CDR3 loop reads CAWSVVTGRPRGYTF. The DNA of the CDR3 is TGTGCCTGGAGTGTAGTCACAGGGCGACCTCGTGGCTACACCTTC.

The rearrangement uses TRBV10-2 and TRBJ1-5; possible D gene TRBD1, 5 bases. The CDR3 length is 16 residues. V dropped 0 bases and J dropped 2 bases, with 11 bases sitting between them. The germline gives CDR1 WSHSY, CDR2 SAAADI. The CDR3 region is CASSESGQRGNQPQHF. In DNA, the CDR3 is TGCGCCAGCAGTGAGTCGGGGCAGAGGGGCAATCAGCCCCAGCATTTT.

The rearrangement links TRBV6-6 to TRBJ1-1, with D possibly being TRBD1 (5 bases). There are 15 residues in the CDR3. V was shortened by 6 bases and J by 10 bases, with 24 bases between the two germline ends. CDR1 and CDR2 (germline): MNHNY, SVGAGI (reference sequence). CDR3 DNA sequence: TGTGCCAGCAGGAAAGAGGGGTCCTCTGTGCTTGGAGCTTTCTTT. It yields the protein CASRKEGSSVLGAFF.

CDR3 DNA: TGTGCCAGCAGCTTATCAACAGCCTCTGGAAACACCATATATTTT. It translates to CASSLSTASGNTIYF. This chain uses TRBV13 with TRBJ1-3; D gene uncertain. This CDR3 region has 15 residues. Deletions cut 2 bases from V and 0 bases from J, with 8 bases between. Germline lookup yields CDR1 PRHDT and CDR2 FYEKMQ (reference sequence).